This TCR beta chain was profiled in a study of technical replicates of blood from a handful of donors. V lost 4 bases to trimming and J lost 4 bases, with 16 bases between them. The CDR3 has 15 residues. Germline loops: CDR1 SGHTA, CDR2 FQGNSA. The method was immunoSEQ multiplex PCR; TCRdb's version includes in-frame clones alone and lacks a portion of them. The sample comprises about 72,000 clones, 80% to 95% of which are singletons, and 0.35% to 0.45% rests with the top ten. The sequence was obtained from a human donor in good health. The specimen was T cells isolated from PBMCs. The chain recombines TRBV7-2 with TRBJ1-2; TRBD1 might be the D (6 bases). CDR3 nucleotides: TGTGCCAGCAGCTCCCCCTTGGGGGCCTTCTATGGCTACACCTTC. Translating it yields CASSSPLGAFYGYTF.